The clone carrying this T cell receptor beta chain was observed a handful of times. Its antigen is as yet unknown. Germline assignment: CDR1 SGHTA and CDR2 FQGNSA. Trimming removed 4 bases from V and 1 base from J; junction bases left unmatched: 2. The CDR3 loop spans 14 amino acids. Using its own MiXCR run on the RT-PCR reads, TCRdb lists one record per CDR3 protein. The profile shows over 400,000 distinct CDR3 sequences, about an eighth of them singletons. The record originates from a study of response to subunit inactivated influenza vaccine. Study-level points and caveats: T cells newly recruited by each seasonal influenza vaccination are few, the authors suggested.

This receptor was taken from a man in his fifties who received an inactivated influenza vaccine. Specimen: PBMCs from blood, collected 45 days after vaccination. The chain uses TRBV7-2 and TRBJ2-5, with 8 positions matching TRBD1. For the CDR3, the DNA is TGTGCCAGCAGCTACAGGGGGTTCCAAGAGACCCAGTACTTC. Translation: CASSYRGFQETQYF.